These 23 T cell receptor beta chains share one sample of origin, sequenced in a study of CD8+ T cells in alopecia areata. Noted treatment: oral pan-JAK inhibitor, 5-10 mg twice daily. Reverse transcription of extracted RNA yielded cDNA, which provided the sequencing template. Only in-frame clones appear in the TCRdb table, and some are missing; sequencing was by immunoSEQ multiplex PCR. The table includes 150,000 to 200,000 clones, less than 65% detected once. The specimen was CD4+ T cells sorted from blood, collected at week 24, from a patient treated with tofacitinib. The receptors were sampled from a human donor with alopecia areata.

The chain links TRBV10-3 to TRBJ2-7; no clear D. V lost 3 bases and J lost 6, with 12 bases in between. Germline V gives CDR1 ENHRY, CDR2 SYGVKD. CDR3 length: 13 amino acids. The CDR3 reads CAISEPGRVEQYF. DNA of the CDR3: TGTGCCATCAGTGAACCAGGACGGGTCGAGCAGTACTTC.

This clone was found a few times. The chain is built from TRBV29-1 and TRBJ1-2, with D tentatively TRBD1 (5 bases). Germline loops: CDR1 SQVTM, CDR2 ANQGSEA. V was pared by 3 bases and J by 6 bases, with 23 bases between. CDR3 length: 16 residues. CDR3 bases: TGCAGCGTTGAGCCTCATGGCCCCCGGGACTTCAATGGCTACACCTTC. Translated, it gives CSVEPHGPRDFNGYTF. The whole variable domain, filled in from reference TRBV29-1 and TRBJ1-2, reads SAVISQKPSRDICQRGTSLTIQCQVDSQVTMMFWYRQQPGQSLTLIATANQGSEATYESGFVIDKFPISRPNLTFSTLTVSNMSPEDSSIYLCSVEPHGPRDFNGYTFGSGTRLTVV.

CDR3 residues: CASTLSRGLKQETQYF. DNA of the CDR3: TGTGCCAGCACTCTAAGCCGGGGACTAAAACAAGAGACCCAGTACTTC. This chain joins TRBV11-2 and TRBJ2-5; TRBD2 agrees at 7 bases. The CDR3 spans 16 residues. Germline CDR1 SGHAT, CDR2 FQNNGV. The J segment lost 2 bases and the V segment lost 7 bases, leaving 13 bases of the junction unmatched.

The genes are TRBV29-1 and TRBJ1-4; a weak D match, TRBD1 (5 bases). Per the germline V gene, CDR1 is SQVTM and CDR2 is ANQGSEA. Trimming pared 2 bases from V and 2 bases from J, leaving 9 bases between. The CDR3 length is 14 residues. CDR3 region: CSVELGETNEKLFF. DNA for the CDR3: TGCAGCGTTGAATTGGGGGAGACTAATGAAAAACTGTTTTTT.

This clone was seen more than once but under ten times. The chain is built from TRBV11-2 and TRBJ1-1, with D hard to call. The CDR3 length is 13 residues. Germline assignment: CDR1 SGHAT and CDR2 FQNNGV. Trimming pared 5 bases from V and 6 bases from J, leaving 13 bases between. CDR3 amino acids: CASSRVGMAEAFF. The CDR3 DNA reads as TGTGCCAGCAGCCGCGTGGGAATGGCTGAAGCTTTCTTT.

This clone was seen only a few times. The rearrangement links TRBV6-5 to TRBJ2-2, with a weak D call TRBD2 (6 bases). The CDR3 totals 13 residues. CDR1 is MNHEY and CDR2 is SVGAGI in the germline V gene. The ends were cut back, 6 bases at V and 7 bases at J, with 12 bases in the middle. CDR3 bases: TGTGCCAGCAGACCCGGGAGAGGCGGGGAGCTGTTTTTT. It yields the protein CASRPGRGGELFF.

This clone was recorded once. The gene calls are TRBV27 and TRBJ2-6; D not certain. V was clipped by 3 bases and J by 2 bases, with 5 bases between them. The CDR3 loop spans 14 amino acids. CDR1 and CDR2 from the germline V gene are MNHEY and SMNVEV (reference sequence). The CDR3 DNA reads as TGTGCCAGCAGTTTTGTGGCTGGGGCCAACGTCCTGACTTTC. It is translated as CASSFVAGANVLTF.

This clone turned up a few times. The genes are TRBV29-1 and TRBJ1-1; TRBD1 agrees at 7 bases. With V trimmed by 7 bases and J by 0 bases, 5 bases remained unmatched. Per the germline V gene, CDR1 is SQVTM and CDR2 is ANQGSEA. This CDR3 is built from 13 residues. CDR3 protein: CSARQGMNTEAFF. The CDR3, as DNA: TGCAGCGCCCGACAGGGAATGAACACTGAAGCTTTCTTT.

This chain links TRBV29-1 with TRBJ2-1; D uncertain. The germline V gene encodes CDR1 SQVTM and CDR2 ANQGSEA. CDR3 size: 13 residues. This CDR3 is CTARSTSYNEQFF. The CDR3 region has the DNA TGCACCGCACGGAGTACCTCCTACAATGAGCAGTTCTTC.

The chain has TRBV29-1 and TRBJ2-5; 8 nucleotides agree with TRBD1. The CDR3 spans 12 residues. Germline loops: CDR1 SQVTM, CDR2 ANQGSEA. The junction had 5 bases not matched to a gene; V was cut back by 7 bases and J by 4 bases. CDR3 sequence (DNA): TGCAGCGCCGTACAGGGGGGAGAGACCCAGTACTTC. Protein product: CSAVQGGETQYF.

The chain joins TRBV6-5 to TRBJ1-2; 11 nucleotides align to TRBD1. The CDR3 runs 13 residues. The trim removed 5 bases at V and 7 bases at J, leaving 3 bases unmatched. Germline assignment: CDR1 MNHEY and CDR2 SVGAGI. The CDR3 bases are TGTGCCAGCAGTCGGACAGGGGGCGGTGGCTACACCTTC. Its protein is CASSRTGGGGYTF.

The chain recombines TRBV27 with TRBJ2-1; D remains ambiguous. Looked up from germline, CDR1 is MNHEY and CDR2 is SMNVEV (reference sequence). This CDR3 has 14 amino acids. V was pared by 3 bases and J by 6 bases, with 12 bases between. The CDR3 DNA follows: TGTGCCAGCAGTTTTTTATCGAGGATCAATGAGCAGTTCTTC. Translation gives CASSFLSRINEQFF.

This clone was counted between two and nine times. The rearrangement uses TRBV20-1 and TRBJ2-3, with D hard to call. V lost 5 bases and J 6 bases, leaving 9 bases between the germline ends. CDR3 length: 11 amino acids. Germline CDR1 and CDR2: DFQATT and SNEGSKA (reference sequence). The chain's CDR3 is CSAFSTDTQYF. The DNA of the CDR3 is TGCAGTGCTTTCAGTACGGATACGCAGTATTTT.

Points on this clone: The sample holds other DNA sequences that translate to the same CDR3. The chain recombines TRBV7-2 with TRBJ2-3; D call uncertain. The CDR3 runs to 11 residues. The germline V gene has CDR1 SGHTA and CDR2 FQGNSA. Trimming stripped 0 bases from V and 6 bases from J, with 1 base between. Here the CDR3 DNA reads TGTGCCAGCAGCTTAGCCGATACGCAGTATTTT. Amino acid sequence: CASSLADTQYF.

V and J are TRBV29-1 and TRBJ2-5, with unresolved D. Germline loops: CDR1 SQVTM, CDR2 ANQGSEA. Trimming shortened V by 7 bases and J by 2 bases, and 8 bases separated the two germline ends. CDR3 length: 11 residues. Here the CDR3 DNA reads TGCAGCGCTAGGAATCAAGAGACCCAGTACTTC. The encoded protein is CSARNQETQYF.

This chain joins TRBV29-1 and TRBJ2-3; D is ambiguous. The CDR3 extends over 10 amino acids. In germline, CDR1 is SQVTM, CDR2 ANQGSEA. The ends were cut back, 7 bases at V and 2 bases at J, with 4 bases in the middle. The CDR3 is CSANTDTQYF. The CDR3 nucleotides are TGCAGCGCCAACACAGATACGCAGTATTTT.

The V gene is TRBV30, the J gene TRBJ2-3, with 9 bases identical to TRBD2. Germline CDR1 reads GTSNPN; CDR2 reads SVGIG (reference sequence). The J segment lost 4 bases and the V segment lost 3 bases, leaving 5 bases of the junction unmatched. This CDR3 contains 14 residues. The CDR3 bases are TGTGCCTGGAGGAGGCGGGGGGGTGCAGATACGCAGTATTTT. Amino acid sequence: CAWRRRGGADTQYF.

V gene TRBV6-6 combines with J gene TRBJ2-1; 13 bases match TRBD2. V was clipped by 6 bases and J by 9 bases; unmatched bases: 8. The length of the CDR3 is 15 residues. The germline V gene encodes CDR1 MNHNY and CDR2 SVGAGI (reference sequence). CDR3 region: CASSRTSGGSGEQFF. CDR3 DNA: TGTGCCAGCAGCCGGACTAGCGGGGGATCGGGTGAGCAGTTCTTC.

The CDR3 here is CAWRKTDNQPQHF. The CDR3 DNA follows: TGTGCCTGGAGAAAAACAGACAATCAGCCCCAGCATTTT. The genes are TRBV30 and TRBJ1-5; D is uncertain. The V gene lost 3 bases and the J gene lost 3 bases, with 9 bases spanning the gap. This CDR3 region has 13 residues. Germline V gives CDR1 GTSNPN, CDR2 SVGIG (reference sequence).

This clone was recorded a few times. The CDR3 nucleotides read TGTGCCAGCACATCGGAGCGGGAGACCCAGTACTTC. The encoded protein is CASTSERETQYF. This rearrangement joins TRBV2 to TRBJ2-5, with a tentative D call TRBD2 (5 bases). V was cut by 7 bases and J by 5 bases, with 11 bases left in between. The V gene's germline CDR1 is SNHLY and CDR2 FYNNEI. The CDR3 sequence is 12 residues long.

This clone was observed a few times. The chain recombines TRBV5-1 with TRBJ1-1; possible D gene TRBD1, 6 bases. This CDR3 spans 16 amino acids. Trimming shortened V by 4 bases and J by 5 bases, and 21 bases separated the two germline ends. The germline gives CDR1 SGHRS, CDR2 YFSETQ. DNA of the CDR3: TGCGCCAGCAGCGTGCCCGTAATGGGGGGCATGACTGAAGCTTTCTTT. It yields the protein CASSVPVMGGMTEAFF.

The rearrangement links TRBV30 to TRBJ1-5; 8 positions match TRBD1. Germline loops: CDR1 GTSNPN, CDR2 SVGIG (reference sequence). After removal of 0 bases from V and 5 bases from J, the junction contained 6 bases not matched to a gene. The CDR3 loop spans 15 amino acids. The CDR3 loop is CAWSVRAGGYQPQHF. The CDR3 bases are TGTGCCTGGAGTGTTCGCGCAGGGGGCTATCAGCCCCAGCATTTT.

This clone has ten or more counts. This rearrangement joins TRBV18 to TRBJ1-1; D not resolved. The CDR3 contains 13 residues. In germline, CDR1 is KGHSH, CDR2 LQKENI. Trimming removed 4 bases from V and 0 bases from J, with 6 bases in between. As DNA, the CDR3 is TGTGCCAGCTCACAGGGCCTGAACACTGAAGCTTTCTTT. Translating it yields CASSQGLNTEAFF.